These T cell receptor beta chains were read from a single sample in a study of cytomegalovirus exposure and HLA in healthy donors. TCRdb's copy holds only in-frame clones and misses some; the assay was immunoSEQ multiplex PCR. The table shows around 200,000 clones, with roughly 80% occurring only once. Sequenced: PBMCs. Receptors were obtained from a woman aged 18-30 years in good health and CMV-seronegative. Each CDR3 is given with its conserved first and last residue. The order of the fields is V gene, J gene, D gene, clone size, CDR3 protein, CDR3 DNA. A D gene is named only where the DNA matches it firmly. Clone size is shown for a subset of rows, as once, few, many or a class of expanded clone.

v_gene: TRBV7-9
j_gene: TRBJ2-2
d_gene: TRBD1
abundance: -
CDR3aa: CASSLALYRDRGTGELFF
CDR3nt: TGTGCCAGCAGCTTAGCGCTCTATAGGGACAGGGGCACCGGGGAGCTGTTTTTT

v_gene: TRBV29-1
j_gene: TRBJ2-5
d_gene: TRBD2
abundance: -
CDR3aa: CSAPKPGLAGGRETQYF
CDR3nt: TGCAGCGCCCCCAAGCCGGGACTAGCGGGGGGGCGGGAGACCCAGTACTTC

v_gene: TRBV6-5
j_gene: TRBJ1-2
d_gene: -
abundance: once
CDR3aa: CASSYGRGGPGYTF
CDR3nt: TGTGCCAGCAGTTACGGTCGAGGGGGACCTGGCTACACCTTC

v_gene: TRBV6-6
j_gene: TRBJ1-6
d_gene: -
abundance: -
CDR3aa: CASSYDPGLGPLHF
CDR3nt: TGTGCCAGCAGTTATGACCCAGGGTTAGGCCCCCTCCACTTT

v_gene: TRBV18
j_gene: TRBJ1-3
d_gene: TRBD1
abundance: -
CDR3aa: CASSPLDRGNGNTIYF
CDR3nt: TGTGCCAGCTCACCCCTGGACAGGGGAAATGGAAACACCATATATTTT

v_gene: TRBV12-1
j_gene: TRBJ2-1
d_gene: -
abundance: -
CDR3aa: CASSFPRSSGGTSYNEQFF
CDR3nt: TGTGCCAGCAGCTTTCCGCGGAGCAGCGGGGGGACCTCCTACAATGAGCAGTTCTTC

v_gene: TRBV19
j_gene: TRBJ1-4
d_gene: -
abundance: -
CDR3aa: CASSERGAVEKLFF
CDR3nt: TGTGCCAGTAGCGAGCGTGGGGCGGTTGAAAAACTGTTTTTT

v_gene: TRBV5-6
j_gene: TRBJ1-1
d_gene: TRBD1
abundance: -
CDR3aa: CASSQPDRENTEAFF
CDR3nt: TGTGCCAGCAGCCAACCCGACAGGGAGAACACTGAAGCTTTCTTT

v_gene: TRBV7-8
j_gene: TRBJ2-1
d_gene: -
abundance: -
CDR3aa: CASSWTMNSYNEQFF
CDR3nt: TGTGCCAGCAGCTGGACAATGAACTCCTACAATGAGCAGTTCTTC

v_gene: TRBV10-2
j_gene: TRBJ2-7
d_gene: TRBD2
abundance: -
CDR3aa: CASTAGTSGHYEQYF
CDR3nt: TGCGCCAGCACAGCGGGGACTAGCGGACACTACGAGCAGTACTTC

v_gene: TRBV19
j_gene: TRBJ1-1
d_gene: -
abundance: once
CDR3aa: CASSGGGVTEAFF
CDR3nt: TGTGCCAGTAGTGGCGGGGGAGTAACTGAAGCTTTCTTT

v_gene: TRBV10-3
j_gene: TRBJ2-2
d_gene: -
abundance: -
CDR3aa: CAISRSAGDTGELFF
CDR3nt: TGTGCCATCAGTAGGTCGGCAGGGGATACCGGGGAGCTGTTTTTT

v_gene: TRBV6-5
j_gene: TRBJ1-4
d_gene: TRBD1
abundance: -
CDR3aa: CASSPWTGGIEKLFF
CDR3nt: TGTGCCAGCAGCCCCTGGACAGGGGGCATTGAAAAACTGTTTTTT

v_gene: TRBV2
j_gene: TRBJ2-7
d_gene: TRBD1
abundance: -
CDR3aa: CASSLDRAYSYEQYF
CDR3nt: TGTGCCAGCAGTTTAGACAGGGCTTATTCCTACGAGCAGTACTTC

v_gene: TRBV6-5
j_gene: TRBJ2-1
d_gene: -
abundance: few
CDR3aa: CASSYVGGSYNEQFF
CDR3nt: TGTGCCAGCAGTTACGTCGGGGGTTCCTACAATGAGCAGTTCTTC

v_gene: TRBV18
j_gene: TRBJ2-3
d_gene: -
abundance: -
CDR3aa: CASSARNTDTQYF
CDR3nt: TGTGCCAGCTCGGCCCGAAACACAGATACGCAGTATTTT

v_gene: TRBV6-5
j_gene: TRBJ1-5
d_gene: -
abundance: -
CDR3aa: CASSPYGDHHQPQHF
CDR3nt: TGTGCCAGCAGTCCTTACGGAGACCATCATCAGCCCCAGCATTTT

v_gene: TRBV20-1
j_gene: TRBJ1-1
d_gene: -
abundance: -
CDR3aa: CSARGAAEAFF
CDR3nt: TGCAGTGCGCGGGGGGCGGCTGAAGCTTTCTTT

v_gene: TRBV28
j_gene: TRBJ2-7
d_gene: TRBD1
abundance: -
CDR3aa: CASSPGTDYEQYF
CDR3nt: TGTGCCAGCAGTCCCGGGACAGACTACGAGCAGTACTTC

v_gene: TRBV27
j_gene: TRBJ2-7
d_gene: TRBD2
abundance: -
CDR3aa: CASRAGTSNDEQYF
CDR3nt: TGTGCCAGCCGGGCCGGGACTAGCAACGACGAGCAGTACTTC

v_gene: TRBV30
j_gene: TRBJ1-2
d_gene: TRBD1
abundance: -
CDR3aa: CAGVAGRGHGYTF
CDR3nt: TGTGCCGGGGTGGCGGGCAGGGGGCATGGCTACACCTTC

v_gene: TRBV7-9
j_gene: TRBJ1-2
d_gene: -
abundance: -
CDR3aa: CASAGNYGYTF
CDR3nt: TGTGCCAGTGCGGGGAACTATGGCTACACCTTC

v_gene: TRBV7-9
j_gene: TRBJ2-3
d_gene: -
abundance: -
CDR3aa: CASSEQGAGAGGGNTQYF
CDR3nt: TGTGCCAGCTCTGAACAGGGTGCGGGGGCTGGTGGAGGTAATACGCAGTATTTT

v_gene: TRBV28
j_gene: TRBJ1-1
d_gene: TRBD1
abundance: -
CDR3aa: CASSLQGAQTEAFF
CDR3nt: TGTGCCAGCAGTTTACAGGGGGCGCAAACTGAAGCTTTCTTT

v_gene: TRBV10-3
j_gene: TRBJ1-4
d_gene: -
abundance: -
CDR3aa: CAISQQGLGEKLFF
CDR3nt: TGTGCCATCAGCCAACAGGGTTTGGGTGAAAAACTGTTTTTT

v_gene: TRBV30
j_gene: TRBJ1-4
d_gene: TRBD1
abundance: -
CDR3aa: CAWSGGLNEKLFF
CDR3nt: TGTGCCTGGTCAGGGGGCCTTAATGAAAAACTGTTTTTT

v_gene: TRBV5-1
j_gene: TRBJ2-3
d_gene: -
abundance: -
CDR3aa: CASGRLDSKDTQYF
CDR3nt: TGCGCCAGCGGTCGTTTGGACAGCAAAGATACGCAGTATTTT

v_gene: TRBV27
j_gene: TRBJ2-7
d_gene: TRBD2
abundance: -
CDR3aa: CASSLPGLAGVSEQYF
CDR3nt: TGTGCCAGCAGTTTACCCGGACTAGCGGGAGTTAGCGAGCAGTACTTC

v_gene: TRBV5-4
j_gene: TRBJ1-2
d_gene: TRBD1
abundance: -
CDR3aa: CASSSSGTGVFLSGGYTF
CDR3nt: TGTGCCAGCAGCTCATCCGGGACAGGGGTGTTCTTGAGTGGTGGCTACACCTTC

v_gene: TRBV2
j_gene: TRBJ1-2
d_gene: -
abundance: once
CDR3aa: CASTPGGIYGYTF
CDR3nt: TGTGCCTCGACACCAGGAGGGATCTATGGCTACACCTTC

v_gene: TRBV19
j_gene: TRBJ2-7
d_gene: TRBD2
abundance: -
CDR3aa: CASSSLAGGTYEQYF
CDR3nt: TGTGCCAGTAGTAGTCTAGCGGGAGGAACCTACGAGCAGTACTTC

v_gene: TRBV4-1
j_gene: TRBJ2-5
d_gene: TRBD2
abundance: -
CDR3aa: CASSPFSGGQETQYF
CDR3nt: TGCGCCAGCAGCCCGTTTAGCGGGGGGCAAGAGACCCAGTACTTC

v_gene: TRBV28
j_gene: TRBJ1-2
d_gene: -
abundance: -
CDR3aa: CASSPPPAGSYGYTF
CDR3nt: TGTGCCAGCAGCCCCCCGCCCGCGGGCAGCTATGGCTACACCTTC

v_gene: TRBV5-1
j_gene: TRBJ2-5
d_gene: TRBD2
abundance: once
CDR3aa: CASSRWRGEETQYF
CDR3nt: TGCGCCAGCAGCCGCTGGCGGGGGGAAGAGACCCAGTACTTC

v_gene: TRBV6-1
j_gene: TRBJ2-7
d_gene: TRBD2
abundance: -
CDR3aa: CASSDAGGPSEQYF
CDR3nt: TGTGCCAGCAGTGATGCGGGGGGGCCGTCCGAGCAGTACTTC

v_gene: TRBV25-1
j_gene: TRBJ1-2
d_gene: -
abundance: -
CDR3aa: CASSESVGQKYGYTF
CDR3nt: TGTGCCAGCAGTGAATCGGTCGGACAGAAGTATGGCTACACCTTC

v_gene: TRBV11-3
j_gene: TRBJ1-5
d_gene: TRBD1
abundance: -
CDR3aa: CASTEEGTANQPQHF
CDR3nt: TGTGCCAGCACCGAAGAAGGGACAGCCAATCAGCCCCAGCATTTT

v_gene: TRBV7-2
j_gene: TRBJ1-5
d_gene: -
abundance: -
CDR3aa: CASSSGGARNQPQHF
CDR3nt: TGTGCCAGCAGCTCCGGTGGGGCGCGAAATCAGCCCCAGCATTTT

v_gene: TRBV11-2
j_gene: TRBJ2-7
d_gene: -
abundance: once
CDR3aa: CASSLDLTSYEQYF
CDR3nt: TGTGCCAGCAGCTTAGATCTAACGTCCTACGAGCAGTACTTC

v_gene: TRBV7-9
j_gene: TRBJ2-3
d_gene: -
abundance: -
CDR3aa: CASSPRRANADTQYF
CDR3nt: TGTGCCAGCAGCCCGCGGAGGGCCAATGCGGATACGCAGTATTTT